The clone carrying this TCR beta chain was observed a single time. Its matching antigen is unknown. This sample is part of a study of Ad26.COV2.S vaccination and SARS-CoV-2 variants. Across the study: Dosing was one shot or two shots 56 days apart. General observations from the study: Vaccine recipients showed a spike-specific TCR breadth that was higher than in placebo recipients.

Using immunoSEQ multiplex PCR, the repertoire was profiled, and TCRdb retains in-frame clones only, with some absent. Of more than 300,000 clones in the sample, about 87% were seen once. This CDR3 has 16 amino acids. J gave up 5 bases and V 4 bases, and 10 bases lay outside the gene matches. Germline V gene lookup returns CDR1 SGHNT and CDR2 YYREEE (reference sequence). Treatment described: some 20 received Ad26.COV2.S at low or high dose, single or two shots; roughly 5 received placebo; per-sample allocation not given. It was on day 63 after the first vaccine or placebo injection that samples were taken. Its platform was an Ad26 vector, and its expressed antigen was Wuhan-strain SARS-CoV-2 spike.

This sequence originates from a person between 18 and 59 years old who received the Ad26.COV2.S COVID-19 vaccine or a placebo. The gene calls are TRBV5-4 and TRBJ2-7; 12 bases are a match to TRBD2. The material was peripheral blood, obtained in a trial of Ad26.COV2.S vaccine versus placebo. The CDR3 is CASSGQTSGSIDEQYF. In DNA, the CDR3 is TGTGCCAGCAGCGGACAGACTAGCGGGAGTATCGACGAGCAGTACTTC. Variable domain in full (rest from reference TRBV5-4 and TRBJ2-7): ETGVTQSPTHLIKTRGQQVTLRCSSQSGHNTVSWYQQALGQGPQFIFQYYREEENGRGNFPPRFSGLQFPNYSSELNVNALELDDSALYLCASSGQTSGSIDEQYFGPGTRLTVT.